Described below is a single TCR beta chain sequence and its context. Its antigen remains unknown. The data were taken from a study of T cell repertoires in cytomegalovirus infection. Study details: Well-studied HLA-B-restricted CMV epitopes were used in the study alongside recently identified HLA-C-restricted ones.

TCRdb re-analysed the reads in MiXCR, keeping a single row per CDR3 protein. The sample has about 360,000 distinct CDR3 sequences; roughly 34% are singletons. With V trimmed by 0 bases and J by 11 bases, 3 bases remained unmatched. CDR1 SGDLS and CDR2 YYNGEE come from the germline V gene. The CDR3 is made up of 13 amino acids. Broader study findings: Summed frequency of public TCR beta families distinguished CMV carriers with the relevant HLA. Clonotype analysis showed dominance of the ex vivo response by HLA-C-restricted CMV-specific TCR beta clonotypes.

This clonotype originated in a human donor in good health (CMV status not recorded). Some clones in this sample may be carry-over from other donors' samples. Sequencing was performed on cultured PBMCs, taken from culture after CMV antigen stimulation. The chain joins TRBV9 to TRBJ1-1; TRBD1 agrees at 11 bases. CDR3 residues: CASSVGDRGEAFF. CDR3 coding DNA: TGTGCCAGCAGCGTAGGGGACAGGGGGGAGGCTTTCTTT.